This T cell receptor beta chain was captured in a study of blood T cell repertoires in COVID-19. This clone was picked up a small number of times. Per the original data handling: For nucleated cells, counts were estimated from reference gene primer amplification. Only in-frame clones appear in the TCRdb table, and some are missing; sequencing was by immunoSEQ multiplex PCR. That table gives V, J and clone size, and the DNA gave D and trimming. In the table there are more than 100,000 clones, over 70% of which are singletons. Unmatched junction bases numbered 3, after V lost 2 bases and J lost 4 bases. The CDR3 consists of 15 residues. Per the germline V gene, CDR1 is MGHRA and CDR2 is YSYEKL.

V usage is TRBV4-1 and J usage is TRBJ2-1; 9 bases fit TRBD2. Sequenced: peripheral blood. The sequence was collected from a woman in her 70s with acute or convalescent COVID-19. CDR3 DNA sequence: TGCGCCAGCAGCCAAAGCGGGGGGACTTACAATGAGCAGTTCTTC. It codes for CASSQSGGTYNEQFF.